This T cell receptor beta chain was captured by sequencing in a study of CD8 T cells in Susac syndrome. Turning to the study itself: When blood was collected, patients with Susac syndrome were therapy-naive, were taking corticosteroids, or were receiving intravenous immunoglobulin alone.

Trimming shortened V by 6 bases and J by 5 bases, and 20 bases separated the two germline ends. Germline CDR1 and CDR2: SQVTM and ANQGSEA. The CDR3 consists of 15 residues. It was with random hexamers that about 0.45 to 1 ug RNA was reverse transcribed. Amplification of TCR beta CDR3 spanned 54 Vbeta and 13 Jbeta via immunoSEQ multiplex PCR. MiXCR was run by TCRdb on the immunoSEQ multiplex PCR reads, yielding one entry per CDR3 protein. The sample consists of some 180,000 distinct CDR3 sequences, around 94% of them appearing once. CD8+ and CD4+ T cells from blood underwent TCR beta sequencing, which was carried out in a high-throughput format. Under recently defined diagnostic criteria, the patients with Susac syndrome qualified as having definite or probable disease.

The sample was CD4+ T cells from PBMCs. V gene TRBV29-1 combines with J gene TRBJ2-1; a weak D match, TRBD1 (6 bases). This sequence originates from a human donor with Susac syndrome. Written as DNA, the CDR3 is TGCAGCGTCCCTTCACAGGGTGGAATAGACAATGAGCAGTTCTTC. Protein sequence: CSVPSQGGIDNEQFF.